These T cell receptor beta chains were read from a single sample in a study of T cell clonotyping in hematopoietic cell transplantation. Clones were read by immunoSEQ multiplex PCR, and TCRdb kept only the in-frame ones, dropping some. The sample lists about 15,000 clones, 94% occurring once. The sequencing used PBMCs, collected 30 days after allogeneic stem cell transplant. Receptors originate from a male patient aged 60-70 years who had an allogeneic stem cell transplant from an unrelated donor, so the T cells may come from the graft donor. Some clones in this sample may be carry-over from other donors' samples. Both conserved end residues are part of each CDR3. D genes are given only for firm matches. Clone size is shown for a subset of rows, as once, few, many or a class of expanded clone.

d_gene	len	abundance	v_gene	j_gene	CDR3aa	CDR3nt
TRBD1	14	few	TRBV27	TRBJ1-2	CASSSTQGFYGYTF	TGTGCCAGCAGTTCGACACAGGGGTTCTATGGCTACACCTTC
TRBD1	14	.	TRBV6-5	TRBJ2-3	CASNRGRGTDTQYF	TGTGCCAGCAATAGGGGGCGCGGCACAGATACGCAGTATTTT
.	15	once	TRBV7-9	TRBJ2-2	CASSLVVGATGELFF	TGTGCCAGCAGCTTAGTGGTGGGGGCCACCGGGGAGCTGTTTTTT
.	13	.	TRBV6-4	TRBJ2-3	CASSGGVTDTQYF	TGTGCCAGCAGTGGAGGGGTTACAGATACGCAGTATTTT
.	15	.	TRBV5-5	TRBJ1-5	CASSLTGKSNQPQHF	TGTGCCAGCAGCTTGACAGGGAAGAGCAATCAGCCCCAGCATTTT
.	13	.	TRBV7-2	TRBJ1-1	CASSLGENTEAFF	TGTGCCAGCAGCTTAGGGGAGAACACTGAAGCTTTCTTT
.	14	.	TRBV19	TRBJ1-4	CASSIQGRDEKLFF	TGTGCCAGTAGTATACAGGGGCGCGATGAAAAACTGTTTTTT
.	15	.	TRBV12-2	TRBJ2-7	CASRLATQGSYEQYF	TGTGCAAGTCGCTTAGCTACGCAGGGCTCCTACGAGCAGTACTTC
TRBD1	15	.	TRBV28	TRBJ1-4	CASSPLGQGREKLFF	TGTGCCAGCAGCCCACTCGGACAGGGAAGGGAAAAACTGTTTTTT
TRBD1	14	.	TRBV27	TRBJ2-7	CASSFAGGSYEQYF	TGTGCCAGCAGTTTCGCAGGGGGCTCCTACGAGCAGTACTTC
.	13	.	TRBV6-1	TRBJ2-7	CASSGGPGGEQYF	TGTGCCAGCAGTGGGGGACCGGGCGGCGAGCAGTACTTC
.	13	.	TRBV6-6	TRBJ2-7	CASSPPGTTEQYF	TGTGCCAGCAGCCCCCCCGGGACCACCGAGCAGTACTTC
TRBD1	14	.	TRBV9	TRBJ1-2	CASSGLDRYGGYTF	TGTGCCAGCAGCGGGTTGGACAGGTATGGAGGCTACACCTTC
.	14	.	TRBV5-6	TRBJ1-2	CASSPRTENYGYTF	TGTGCCAGCAGCCCTAGGACAGAGAACTATGGCTACACCTTC
.	13	.	TRBV2	TRBJ2-5	CASQGLNGETQYF	TGTGCCAGCCAGGGTCTCAACGGGGAGACCCAGTACTTC
.	14	.	TRBV5-6	TRBJ2-7	CASSWAGGSYEQYF	TGTGCCAGCAGCTGGGCCGGAGGGTCCTACGAGCAGTACTTC
.	13	.	TRBV29-1	TRBJ2-7	CSVEGGNSYEQYF	TGCAGCGTTGAAGGCGGAAACTCCTACGAGCAGTACTTC
.	10	.	TRBV6-1	TRBJ2-7	CAAGLYEQYF	TGTGCCGCGGGGCTCTACGAGCAGTACTTC
.	16	.	TRBV7-3	TRBJ1-3	CASSPNGPGTGNTIYF	TGTGCCAGCAGCCCGAATGGCCCCGGGACGGGAAACACCATATATTTT
.	18	.	TRBV5-1	TRBJ2-5	CASSSPRGLIGYQETQYF	TGCGCCAGCAGCTCCCCCCGGGGACTCATCGGGTACCAAGAGACCCAGTACTTC
.	17	.	TRBV5-1	TRBJ1-2	CASSLGQAEITNYGYTF	TGCGCCAGCAGTTTGGGTCAGGCGGAAATAACTAACTATGGCTACACCTTC
.	16	.	TRBV7-9	TRBJ1-6	CASSYDEHQRNSPLHF	TGTGCCAGCAGCTATGATGAACACCAGAGAAATTCACCCCTCCACTTT
.	14	.	TRBV19	TRBJ1-4	CASMLSGTNEKLFF	TGTGCCAGTATGCTGAGCGGGACTAATGAAAAACTGTTTTTT
.	15	.	TRBV6-6	TRBJ1-2	CASSYPRTAIYGYTF	TGTGCCAGCAGTTACCCAAGGACCGCGATCTATGGCTACACCTTC
.	13	.	TRBV30	TRBJ2-3	CAWSVPGARTQYF	TGTGCCTGGAGTGTACCCGGCGCCAGGACGCAGTATTTT
.	14	.	TRBV5-1	TRBJ1-1	CASSLAPGAIEAFF	TGCGCCAGCAGCTTGGCCCCGGGGGCAATTGAAGCTTTCTTT
.	15	.	TRBV5-6	TRBJ2-7	CASSLRPLASYEQYF	TGTGCCAGCAGCTTGAGGCCGCTTGCCTCCTACGAGCAGTACTTC
.	13	.	TRBV27	TRBJ2-2	CASSLWATGELFF	TGTGCCAGCAGTTTATGGGCCACCGGGGAGCTGTTTTTT
.	13	.	TRBV29-1	TRBJ1-1	CSVVDQPNTEAFF	TGCAGCGTTGTGGACCAACCGAACACTGAAGCTTTCTTT
.	16	.	TRBV11-2	TRBJ1-1	CASSLMSGTASSEAFF	TGTGCCAGCAGCTTAATGAGCGGCACAGCGTCCTCTGAAGCTTTCTTT
.	14	.	TRBV6-6	TRBJ2-3	CASSPSVSTDTQYF	TGTGCCAGCAGCCCCTCAGTTAGCACAGATACGCAGTATTTT
TRBD1	18	.	TRBV5-1	TRBJ1-2	CASSSRGTGGPKNYGYTF	TGCGCCAGCAGCTCCCGAGGGACAGGGGGTCCGAAAAACTATGGCTACACCTTC
.	14	once	TRBV5-1	TRBJ1-1	CASTVGGFGTEAFF	TGCGCCAGCACCGTCGGGGGGTTCGGCACTGAAGCTTTCTTT
.	16	.	TRBV7-9	TRBJ2-1	CASSYLYGGSYNEQFF	TGTGCCAGCAGCTACCTCTACGGGGGCTCCTACAATGAGCAGTTCTTC
.	14	.	TRBV19	TRBJ1-1	CASSAIGGGTEAFF	TGTGCCAGTAGTGCGATAGGGGGAGGCACTGAAGCTTTCTTT
.	15	.	TRBV4-3	TRBJ1-4	CASSQDWGRNEKLFF	TGCGCCAGCAGCCAAGATTGGGGGCGGAACGAAAAACTGTTTTTT
TRBD1	15	.	TRBV9	TRBJ1-1	CASSAAGTANTEAFF	TGTGCCAGCAGCGCAGCCGGGACAGCGAACACTGAAGCTTTCTTT
TRBD2	15	medium-sized	TRBV13	TRBJ2-1	CASSDLAGMLGRQFF	TGTGCCAGCAGCGACCTAGCGGGTATGCTCGGTCGGCAGTTCTTC
TRBD2	13	.	TRBV9	TRBJ2-3	CASSAGRGDTQYF	TGTGCCAGCAGCGCAGGGAGGGGAGATACGCAGTATTTT
.	14	.	TRBV11-2	TRBJ2-5	CASSLGWVGETQYF	TGTGCCAGCAGCTTAGGCTGGGTTGGGGAGACCCAGTACTTC
.	14	once	TRBV30	TRBJ1-5	CAWSVGGDNQPQHF	TGTGCCTGGAGTGTGGGGGGGGATAATCAGCCCCAGCATTTT